This T cell receptor beta chain stems from a study of T cell responses to AZD1222 COVID-19 vaccine. Whole-study results and caveats: As reported, nearly half of all spike-specific TCRs target variant regions that are unmutated.

The repertoire was sequenced with immunoSEQ multiplex PCR; TCRdb's copy has only in-frame clones and lacks some. The table includes under 200,000 clones, just over 90% detected once. The length of the CDR3 is 15 residues. The germline V and J ends were trimmed by 5 bases and 6 bases, with 19 bases remaining between them. Germline CDR1 MDHEN, CDR2 SYDVKM. Concerning this clone itself: The antigen remains unidentified.

The sample consisted of peripheral blood, taken on day 0 of AZD1222 vaccination. The TCR sequence derives from an adult in good health. V gene TRBV28 combines with J gene TRBJ1-2; D perhaps matches TRBD1 (6 bases). DNA for the CDR3: TGTGCCAGCAGTCCCCGGGGGGGCAGAGCCGATGGCTACACCTTC. It translates to CASSPRGGRADGYTF.